This TCR beta chain was identified in a study of T cells in Graves' hyperthyroidism and ophthalmopathy (dated by TCRdb to the late 2010s). As for the study more broadly: Peripheral blood was collected at initial diagnosis, before any treatment. The roughly 91 discovery patients were randomly divided into training and test sets at a 7:3 ratio. To identify distinguishing TCR V-J signatures, a discovery cohort of 95 to 100 patients was used, comprising 40 to 45 with Graves' ophthalmopathy and 55 to 65 with stable Graves' hyperthyroidism. Prospective prediction of ophthalmopathy was tested in an independent validation cohort of some 20 hyperthyroidism patients and 15 to 17 patients who later progressed to ophthalmopathy. Following sampling, methimazole starting at 30 mg daily was given to hyperthyroidism patients, and high-dose intravenous methylprednisolone was given to ophthalmopathy patients. According to the paper, TCR Vbeta CDR3 sequencing was carried out on 135 peripheral blood samples, which came from approximately 41 ophthalmopathy, 75 to 80 hyperthyroidism and roughly 17 progressor patients. Thyroid tissue and blood T-cell repertoires from six Graves' hyperthyroidism patients were also compared in the study. What the authors observed across the whole study: Most expanded thyroid clonotypes (frequency above 0.001) were also found in blood, which suggests that blood repertoires may mirror thyroid immune responses. Sample size was not statistically predetermined, and blinding of investigators to group allocation was not performed. A 13 V-J signature model separated ophthalmopathy from stable hyperthyroidism, with roughly 88% sensitivity and roughly 81% specificity in cross-validation and 80%/75% in testing. In validation, the model predicted progression to ophthalmopathy with approximately 71% sensitivity and less than 80% specificity, a median of 6.5 months before onset.

TCR beta CDR3 regions were amplified from RNA transcripts. A first-round RT-PCR of the TCR CDR3 used the HTBI primer set with the Qiagen OneStep RT-PCR kit. A second multiplex PCR round built the libraries, followed by size selection and purification. Libraries were sequenced paired-end with 100 bp reads on an Illumina HiSeq2000. The authors' analysis ran thus. SOAPnuke was used to process the raw data, removing reads that contained adapters or uncalled bases, had a mean Phred below 15, or lacked an exact match to the constant primer or identifier. High-quality paired reads were merged with COPE v1.2.5, and unique nucleotide sequences were defined as clonotypes. Clonotypes were aligned to IMGT TRBV, TRBD and TRBJ reference segments using MiTCR v1.1. The analysis was restricted to V-J combinations with a frequency above 0.0001, which together covered over 99% of the repertoires. The TCS score was defined as F50 (clonal expansion) divided by E x V (chaos), with BLOSUM62-based TCRdist calculated between CDR3 peptides within each V-J. Welch's t-statistics and random forest reduced roughly 540 V-J features to fewer than 15, which were used in a naive Bayes classifier (R e1071). The similarity between thyroid and blood repertoires was quantified using the Morisita-Horn index. TCRdb applied fastp at Q25 and MiXCR to the public reads, then kept only in-frame beta chains. Each entry is one CDR3 protein sequence, shown with its most common DNA and genes. The V and J calls come from TCRdb's annotation, not from the publication. The sample table holds about 840,000 distinct CDR3 sequences, of which 38% were seen once. The ten largest clones add up to about 8.9% of the sample.

Inclusive of the bounding cysteine and phenylalanine, the CDR3 is 13 residues long. Only the CDR3 portion is preserved as DNA: 39 bases, with reading frame beginning at the first base. The germline V gene specifies ENHRY as CDR1 and SYGVKD as CDR2. V drops 6 bases and J drops 2 bases, leaving 10 bases in between. This clonotype was seen repeatedly, ten times or more. Its antigen remains undetermined. No base quality values were provided; no much bigger clone lies one nucleotide off. A patient counted as having stable Graves' hyperthyroidism if no progression to ophthalmopathy occurred over 18 months of follow-up. Hyperthyroidism patients were aged 18 to 65 years and newly diagnosed, with disease duration of less than 2 months. The study excluded patients with uncontrolled infections, other autoimmune diseases, pregnancy or lactation. Clinical symptoms, serum thyroxine and TRAb, thyroid ultrasound, and orbital computed tomography formed the basis for the diagnoses. Ficoll-Paque density gradient centrifugation was used to isolate PBMCs from approximately 10 ml of fresh peripheral blood. Trizol reagent was used to extract total RNA, and RNA quality was then checked on an Agilent 2100 Bioanalyzer.

Recombination linked TRBV10-3 to TRBJ1-1; there is no confident call for the D gene. The clonotype comes from a man aged 18 to 30 with Graves' hyperthyroidism. The specimen sequenced was blood. The DNA reads TGTGCCATCAGAGTTGGCAGCAACACTGAAGCTTTCTTT. Its translation reads: CAIRVGSNTEAFF.